The clone carrying this TCR beta chain was seen once. Its antigen remains unknown. At one end, the junction sequence differs from germline, possibly due to a read error. Looked up from germline, CDR1 is GTSNPN and CDR2 is SVGIG (reference sequence). The CDR3 has 12 amino acids. RNA was extracted from bulk tissue without any cell sorting. The sample is drawn from a study of tumor and adjacent non-tumor tissue in lung cancer. Study-level information: The cohort had 12 to 13 adenocarcinoma, 2 squamous cell and 1 small cell patients.

Three rounds of nested PCR, following a modified ARM-PCR protocol, produced the TCRbeta library. TCRdb processed the multiplex PCR reads anew with MiXCR; each CDR3 protein has one entry. The data hold tens of thousands of distinct CDR3 sequences, with roughly 72% observed a single time. Study conclusions and caveats: TCR diversity was significantly greater in tumor than normal lung tissue.

This chain links TRBV30 with TRBJ1-1; D unclear. The sample comprised lung tumor tissue. The receptor comes from a woman in her forties with non-small cell lung cancer. CDR3 protein: CVWTKQSGKAFF. The CDR3 region has the DNA TGTGTCTGGACCAAACAGTCCGGGAAAGCTTTCTTT. The full variable domain, with the rest looked up from reference TRBV30 and TRBJ1-1, is SQTIHQWPATLVQPVGSPLSLECTVEGTSNPNLYWYRQAAGRGLQLLFYSVGIGQISSEVPQNLSASRPQDRQFILSSKKLLLSDSGFYLCVWTKQSGKAFFGQGTRLTVV.